Each of the 26 T cell receptor beta chains below was sequenced from the same sample in a study of T cell repertoires in cytomegalovirus infection. Their cognate antigens are unknown. TCRdb re-called the reads through MiXCR, storing one row per CDR3 protein. The profile shows about 830,000 distinct CDR3 sequences, 32% of them singletons. Sequenced material: cultured CD8+ T cells from PBMCs, taken from culture after CMV antigen stimulation. The receptors originated from a human donor in good health (CMV status not recorded). Some clones in this sample may be carry-over from other donors' samples.

The V gene is TRBV6-6, the J gene TRBJ2-5; D tentatively fits TRBD1 or TRBD2 (5 bases each). The CDR3 covers 15 residues. Germline loops: CDR1 MNHNY, CDR2 SVGAGI (reference sequence). V lost 2 bases and J 2 bases, leaving 12 bases between the germline ends. Here the CDR3 reads CASSYPREGQETQYF. CDR3 bases: TGTGCCAGCAGTTACCCAAGAGAGGGGCAAGAGACCCAGTACTTC.

In this sample, this clonotype turned up many times. This rearrangement joins TRBV7-8 to TRBJ2-1; a possible D gene is TRBD1 (6 bases). CDR3 length: 12 amino acids. Germline CDR1 is SGHVS and CDR2 is FQNEAQ. The ends were cut back, 7 bases at V and 8 bases at J, with 12 bases in the middle. DNA for the CDR3: TGTGCCAGCAACTTGGGGGCGGATGAGCAGTTCTTC. It encodes CASNLGADEQFF.

This clonotype was recorded at least ten times. The chain joins TRBV7-2 to TRBJ1-5; D might be TRBD1 (6 bases). Germline V lookup: CDR1 SGHTA, CDR2 FQGNSA. The CDR3 length is 15 residues. The ends were cut back, 1 base at V and 3 bases at J, with 10 bases in the middle. The CDR3 is CASSLVHRDNQPQHF. Here the CDR3 DNA reads TGTGCCAGCAGCTTAGTCCACAGGGACAATCAGCCCCAGCATTTT.

The V and J genes are TRBV5-6 and TRBJ1-1; TRBD1 is a possible D gene (5 bases). V lost 0 bases, J lost 7 bases, and 10 bases lay in between. CDR1 and CDR2 (germline): SGHDT, YYEEEE. The CDR3 runs to 13 residues. CDR3 residues: CASSLGQYNEAFF. The CDR3 DNA reads TGTGCCAGCAGCTTGGGACAGTACAATGAAGCTTTCTTT.

This clonotype was counted only a few times. This chain links TRBV4-1 with TRBJ2-1; 8 nucleotides align to TRBD1. Trimming at V came to 1 base and at J to 3 bases, leaving 2 bases not matched to a gene. Germline V gene lookup returns CDR1 MGHRA and CDR2 YSYEKL. The CDR3 totals 15 residues. The chain's CDR3 is CASSQGQGNYNEQFF. The CDR3 coding sequence is TGCGCCAGCAGCCAAGGACAGGGGAACTACAATGAGCAGTTCTTC.

This clonotype was seen just once. This chain connects TRBV29-1 to TRBJ1-3; D perhaps matches TRBD1 (5 bases). There are 14 residues in the CDR3. V was trimmed by 4 bases and J by 5 bases, leaving 15 bases between them. The V gene's germline CDR1 is SQVTM and CDR2 ANQGSEA. The CDR3 is CSVGLRDRRNTIYF. CDR3 in DNA: TGCAGCGTTGGCCTACGGGACCGACGAAACACCATATATTTT. Full variable domain (missing parts from reference TRBV29-1 and TRBJ1-3): SAVISQKPSRDICQRGTSLTIQCQVDSQVTMMFWYRQQPGQSLTLIATANQGSEATYESGFVIDKFPISRPNLTFSTLTVSNMSPEDSSIYLCSVGLRDRRNTIYFGEGSWLTVV.

The rearrangement uses TRBV13 and TRBJ2-7, with TRBD2 identical over 14 bases. The CDR3 has 19 residues. Germline CDR1 is PRHDT and CDR2 is FYEKMQ (reference sequence). The V gene end was trimmed by 0 bases and the J gene end by 2 bases; junction bases not matched to a gene: 9. The CDR3 is CASSLGAGTSGGRAYEQYF. CDR3 in DNA: TGTGCCAGCAGCTTAGGCGCCGGGACTAGCGGGGGCCGCGCCTACGAGCAGTACTTC. Variable domain in full (rest from reference TRBV13 and TRBJ2-7): AAGVIQSPRHLIKEKRETATLKCYPIPRHDTVYWYQQGPGQDPQFLISFYEKMQSDKGSIPDRFSAQQFSDYHSELNMSSLELGDSALYFCASSLGAGTSGGRAYEQYFGPGTRLTVT.

The V call is TRBV4-3, the J call TRBJ1-2; 9 bases align to TRBD1. In germline, CDR1 is LGHNA, CDR2 YSLEER. Trimming at V came to 6 bases and at J to 0 bases, leaving 5 bases not matched to a gene. CDR3 length: 15 amino acids. The CDR3 sequence is CASRVGQGTNYGYTF. CDR3 DNA sequence: TGCGCCAGCAGAGTAGGACAGGGGACTAACTATGGCTACACCTTC.

This clonotype was seen a handful of times. This chain joins TRBV7-9 and TRBJ1-5; D perhaps matches TRBD1 (5 bases). Trimming removed 1 base at V and 7 bases at J, with 14 bases between. Germline assignment: CDR1 SEHNR and CDR2 FQNEAQ (reference sequence). The CDR3 sequence is 15 residues long. Written as DNA, the CDR3 is TGTGCCAGCAGCTTAGGTGGGGCGGGAGACCAGCCCCAGCATTTT. It is translated as CASSLGGAGDQPQHF.

This clonotype was observed once. This chain links TRBV5-6 with TRBJ1-6, with 9 positions matching TRBD1. This CDR3 has 16 residues. J lost 7 bases, V lost 0 bases, and 5 bases had no gene match. Germline loops: CDR1 SGHDT, CDR2 YYEEEE. CDR3 coding DNA: TGTGCCAGCAGCTTGGTGGACAGGGGTCAAAATTCACCCCTCCACTTT. Its translation is CASSLVDRGQNSPLHF. Full variable domain (outside the CDR3, taken from reference TRBV5-6 and TRBJ1-6): DAGVTQSPTHLIKTRGQQVTLRCSPKSGHDTVSWYQQALGQGPQFIFQYYEEEERQRGNFPDRFSGHQFPNYSSELNVNALLLGDSALYLCASSLVDRGQNSPLHFGNGTRLTVT.

V and J are TRBV9 and TRBJ2-1; no clear D. CDR3 length equals 14 residues. The V and J ends lost 1 base and 8 bases respectively, with 13 bases between them. Germline values: CDR1 SGDLS, CDR2 YYNGEE. DNA for the CDR3: TGTGCCAGCAGCGTACGGAACCTAGGCGATGAGCAGTTCTTC. Protein product: CASSVRNLGDEQFF.

This clonotype has just a few counts. The chain carries TRBV6-4 and TRBJ1-2, with a weak D call TRBD1 (6 bases). The V gene lost 2 bases and the J gene lost 8 bases, with 15 bases spanning the gap. The length of the CDR3 is 14 residues. The germline V gene has CDR1 MRHNA and CDR2 SNTAGT. The CDR3, as DNA: TGTGCCAGCAGTGACATTGCAGGGGATAGCGGCTACACCTTC. This translates into CASSDIAGDSGYTF.

This chain joins TRBV6-5 and TRBJ1-1; 8 bases line up with TRBD1. CDR3 size: 18 residues. Trimming removed 2 bases from V and 5 bases from J; junction bases left unmatched: 16. The V gene's germline CDR1 is MNHEY and CDR2 SVGAGI. The CDR3 sequence: CASSYGGAGGPPRTEAFF. CDR3 coding DNA: TGTGCCAGCAGTTACGGGGGGGCAGGGGGCCCTCCACGGACTGAAGCTTTCTTT.

This clonotype has a count of ten or more. The V call is TRBV4-1, the J call TRBJ2-1; D is uncertain. The CDR3 runs 12 residues. V lost 1 base to trimming and J lost 10 bases, with 8 bases between them. CDR1 is MGHRA, CDR2 YSYEKL, per germline. The chain's CDR3 is CASSQVPGEQFF. DNA of the CDR3: TGCGCCAGCAGCCAAGTCCCCGGAGAGCAGTTCTTC.

This clonotype was observed a handful of times. The V gene is TRBV29-1, the J gene TRBJ2-3; 14 bases fit TRBD2. The CDR3 runs to 18 residues. Germline V gene data show CDR1 as SQVTM and CDR2 as ANQGSEA. V was clipped by 6 bases and J by 2 bases; unmatched bases: 13. In DNA, the CDR3 is TGCAGCGTCGGAGGACTAGCGGGGGGCCGTTACTTCACAGATACGCAGTATTTT. This encodes CSVGGLAGGRYFTDTQYF.

This clonotype was detected only a few times. The chain couples TRBV15 to TRBJ1-5; a weak D match, TRBD1 (5 bases). The CDR3 consists of 14 residues. Between the trimmed V and J ends, which lost 6 bases and 0 bases, there was a span of 9 bases. CDR1 and CDR2 (germline): LNHNV, YYDKDF (reference sequence). CDR3 region: CATSPTVSNQPQHF. The CDR3 DNA sequence: TGTGCCACCAGTCCGACAGTTAGCAATCAGCCCCAGCATTTT.

CDR3 DNA sequence: TGTGCCAGCAGCCGGGGAGGTGGAGATCAGCCCCAGCATTTT. It encodes CASSRGGGDQPQHF. The V and J genes are TRBV7-9 and TRBJ1-5; D is unclear. CDR1 and CDR2 from the germline V gene are SEHNR and FQNEAQ (reference sequence). CDR3 length equals 14 residues. V gave up 5 bases and J gave up 5 bases, with 13 bases separating them.

This clonotype was counted only a few times. This chain connects TRBV10-3 to TRBJ2-1; the D is unclear. This CDR3 has 15 amino acids. Trimming took 9 bases from V and 0 from J, leaving 15 bases between them. Germline loops: CDR1 ENHRY, CDR2 SYGVKD. The CDR3 is CAISNEVSSYNEQFF. DNA of the CDR3: TGTGCCATAAGTAATGAGGTTAGCTCCTACAATGAGCAGTTCTTC.

This clonotype was observed many times. The CDR3 loop reads CASSLFEGRRNEQFF. The CDR3 region has the DNA TGTGCCAGCAGTTTATTTGAGGGGCGACGCAATGAGCAGTTCTTC. The rearrangement links TRBV27 to TRBJ2-1; TRBD1 or TRBD2 may be the D gene (5 bases each). V was trimmed by 1 base and J by 6 bases, leaving 13 bases between them. Germline V gene data show CDR1 as MNHEY and CDR2 as SMNVEV (reference sequence). The CDR3 totals 15 residues.

The chain is built from TRBV5-1 and TRBJ1-5; D perhaps matches TRBD1 (5 bases). Trimming shortened V by 0 bases and J by 6 bases, and 10 bases separated the two germline ends. The CDR3 sequence is 14 residues long. The V gene's germline CDR1 is SGHRS and CDR2 YFSETQ. The chain's CDR3 is CASSLVGGTQPQHF. The CDR3 DNA sequence: TGCGCCAGCAGCTTGGTTGGAGGGACTCAGCCCCAGCATTTT.

The chain couples TRBV7-9 to TRBJ1-2, with D unclear. Germline assignment: CDR1 SEHNR and CDR2 FQNEAQ (reference sequence). With 2 bases removed from V and 2 bases from J, the gap between germline ends came to 9 bases. The CDR3 spans 14 residues. This CDR3 is CASSLSAENYGYTF. In DNA form, the CDR3 reads TGTGCCAGCAGCTTAAGCGCGGAGAACTATGGCTACACCTTC.

The rearrangement links TRBV27 to TRBJ2-1; D not resolved. V was cut by 8 bases and J by 4 bases, with 6 bases left in between. The CDR3 has 11 residues. Germline loops: CDR1 MNHEY, CDR2 SMNVEV (reference sequence). The CDR3 DNA is TGTGCCAGCCATAAGTACAATGAGCAGTTCTTC. As protein: CASHKYNEQFF.

This clonotype came up a few times. J is TRBJ2-5 and V is TRBV4-2, with 7 positions matching TRBD2. V shed 1 base and J 2 bases; nucleotides not matched to a gene: 4. Germline loops: CDR1 LGHNA, CDR2 YNFKEQ. This CDR3 is built from 15 residues. The CDR3 bases are TGTGCCAGCAGCCAAGGGCTAGCGGAACAAGAGACCCAGTACTTC. This encodes CASSQGLAEQETQYF.

The chain recombines TRBV5-5 with TRBJ2-7; maybe TRBD2 (5 bases). CDR3 length: 13 residues. Germline V CDR1 and CDR2: SGHKS, YYEKEE (reference sequence). The germline V and J ends were trimmed by 4 bases and 4 bases, with 12 bases remaining between them. CDR3: CASSPRDKYEQYF. The CDR3 DNA follows: TGTGCCAGCAGCCCCCGGGATAAATACGAGCAGTACTTC. Supplemented by reference TRBV5-5 and TRBJ2-7, the full variable domain reads DAGVTQSPTHLIKTRGQQVTLRCSPISGHKSVSWYQQVLGQGPQFIFQYYEKEERGRGNFPDRFSARQFPNYSSELNVNALLLGDSALYLCASSPRDKYEQYFGPGTRLTVT.

This sequence joins TRBV15 and TRBJ2-7; TRBD2 is a possible D gene (7 bases). The germline V gene encodes CDR1 LNHNV and CDR2 YYDKDF (reference sequence). Deletions cut 6 bases from V and 5 bases from J, with 14 bases between. The CDR3 is made up of 13 amino acids. The CDR3 bases are TGTGCCACCAGGAGGGGGGGTTTCGACGAGCAGTACTTC. The encoded protein is CATRRGGFDEQYF.

This clonotype was observed at least ten times. V is TRBV7-2 and J is TRBJ1-2; a possible D gene is TRBD1 (5 bases). The germline CDR1 and CDR2 sequences are SGHTA and FQGNSA. This CDR3 has 13 amino acids. V was clipped by 3 bases and J by 6 bases, with 11 bases between them. The CDR3 sequence is CASSLDIGNGYTF. DNA of the CDR3: TGTGCCAGCAGCTTGGACATCGGAAATGGCTACACCTTC.